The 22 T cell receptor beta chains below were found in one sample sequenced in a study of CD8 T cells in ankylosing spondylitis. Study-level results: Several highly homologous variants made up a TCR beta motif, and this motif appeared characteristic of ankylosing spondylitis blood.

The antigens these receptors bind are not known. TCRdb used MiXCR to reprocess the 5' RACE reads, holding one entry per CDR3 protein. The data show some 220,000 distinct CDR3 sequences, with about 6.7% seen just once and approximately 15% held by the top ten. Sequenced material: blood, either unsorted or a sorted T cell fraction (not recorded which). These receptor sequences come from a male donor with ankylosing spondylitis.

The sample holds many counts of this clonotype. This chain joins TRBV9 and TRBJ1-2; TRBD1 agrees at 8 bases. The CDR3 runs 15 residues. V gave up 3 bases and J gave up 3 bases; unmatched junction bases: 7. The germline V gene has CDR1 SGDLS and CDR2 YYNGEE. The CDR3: CASSGLQGDDYGYTF. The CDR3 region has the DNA TGTGCCAGCAGCGGCCTACAGGGGGACGACTATGGCTACACCTTC.

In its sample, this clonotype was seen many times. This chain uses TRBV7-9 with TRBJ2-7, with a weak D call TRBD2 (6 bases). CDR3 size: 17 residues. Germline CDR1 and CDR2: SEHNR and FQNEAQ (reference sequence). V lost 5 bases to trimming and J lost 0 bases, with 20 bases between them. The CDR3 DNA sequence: TGTGCCAGCAGCCCAGGGTGGGGACTCCGAGACTCCTACGAGCAGTACTTC. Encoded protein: CASSPGWGLRDSYEQYF.

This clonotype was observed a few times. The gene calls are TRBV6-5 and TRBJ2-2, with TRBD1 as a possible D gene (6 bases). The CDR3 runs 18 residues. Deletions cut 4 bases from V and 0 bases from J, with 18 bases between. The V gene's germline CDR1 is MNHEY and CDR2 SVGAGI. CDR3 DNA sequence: TGTGCCAGCAGTTCCCGGGAAGGAGGACAGACGAACACCGGGGAGCTGTTTTTT. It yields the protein CASSSREGGQTNTGELFF.

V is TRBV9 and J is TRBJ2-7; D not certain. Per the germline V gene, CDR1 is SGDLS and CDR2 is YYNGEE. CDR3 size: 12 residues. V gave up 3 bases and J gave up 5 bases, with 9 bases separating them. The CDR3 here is CASSGRRDEQYF. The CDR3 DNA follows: TGTGCCAGCAGCGGCCGAAGGGACGAGCAGTACTTC.

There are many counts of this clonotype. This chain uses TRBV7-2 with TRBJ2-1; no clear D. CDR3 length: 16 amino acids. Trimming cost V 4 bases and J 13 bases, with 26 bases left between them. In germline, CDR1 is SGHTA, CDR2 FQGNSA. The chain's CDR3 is CASSSPIRERIQGQFF. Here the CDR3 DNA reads TGTGCCAGCAGCTCCCCCATAAGGGAAAGGATCCAAGGACAGTTCTTC.

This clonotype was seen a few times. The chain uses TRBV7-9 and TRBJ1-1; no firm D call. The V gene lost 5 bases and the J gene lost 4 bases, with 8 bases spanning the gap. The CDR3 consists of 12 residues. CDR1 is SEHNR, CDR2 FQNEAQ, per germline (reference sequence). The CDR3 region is CASSRVGTEAFF. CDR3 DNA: TGTGCCAGCAGCCGAGTCGGCACTGAAGCTTTCTTT.

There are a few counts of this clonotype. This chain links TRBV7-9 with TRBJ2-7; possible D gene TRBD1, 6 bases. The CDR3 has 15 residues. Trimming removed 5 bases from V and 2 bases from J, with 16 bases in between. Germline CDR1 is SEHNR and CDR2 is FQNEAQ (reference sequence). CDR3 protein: CASSPPNRAAYEQYF. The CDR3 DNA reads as TGTGCCAGCAGCCCTCCCAACAGGGCCGCCTACGAGCAGTACTTC.

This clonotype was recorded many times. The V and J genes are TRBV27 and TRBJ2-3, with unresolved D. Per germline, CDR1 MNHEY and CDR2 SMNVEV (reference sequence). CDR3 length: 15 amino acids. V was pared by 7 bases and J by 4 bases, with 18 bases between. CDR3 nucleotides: TGTGCCAGCATGATCCTCCCAGGTTCTCCAGATACGCAGTATTTT. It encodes CASMILPGSPDTQYF.

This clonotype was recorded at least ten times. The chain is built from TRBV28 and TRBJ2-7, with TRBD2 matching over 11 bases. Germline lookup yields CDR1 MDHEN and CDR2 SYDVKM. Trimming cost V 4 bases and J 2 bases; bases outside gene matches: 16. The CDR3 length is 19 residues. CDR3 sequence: CASSSRFFSGRALAYEQYF. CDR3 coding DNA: TGTGCCAGCAGTTCCCGTTTTTTTAGCGGGAGGGCCCTAGCCTACGAGCAGTACTTC.

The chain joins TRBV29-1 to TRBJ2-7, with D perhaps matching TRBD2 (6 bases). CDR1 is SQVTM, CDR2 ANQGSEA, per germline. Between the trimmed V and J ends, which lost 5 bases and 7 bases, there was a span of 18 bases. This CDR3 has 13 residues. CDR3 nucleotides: TGCAGCGTTCCGCGGGACGGGACGGAGGAGCAGTACTTC. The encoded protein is CSVPRDGTEEQYF.

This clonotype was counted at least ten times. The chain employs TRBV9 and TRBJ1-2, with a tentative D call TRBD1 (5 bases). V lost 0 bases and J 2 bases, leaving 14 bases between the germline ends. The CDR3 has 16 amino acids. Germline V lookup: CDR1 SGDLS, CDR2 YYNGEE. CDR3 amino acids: CASSVGRVQVNYGYTF. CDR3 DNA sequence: TGTGCCAGCAGCGTAGGAAGGGTACAGGTGAACTATGGCTACACCTTC.

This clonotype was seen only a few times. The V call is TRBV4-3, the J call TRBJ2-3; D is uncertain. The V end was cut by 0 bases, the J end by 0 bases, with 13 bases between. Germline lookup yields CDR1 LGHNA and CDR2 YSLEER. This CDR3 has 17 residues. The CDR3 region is CASSQDPFPSSTDTQYF. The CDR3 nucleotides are TGCGCCAGCAGCCAAGATCCCTTCCCCTCTAGCACAGATACGCAGTATTTT.

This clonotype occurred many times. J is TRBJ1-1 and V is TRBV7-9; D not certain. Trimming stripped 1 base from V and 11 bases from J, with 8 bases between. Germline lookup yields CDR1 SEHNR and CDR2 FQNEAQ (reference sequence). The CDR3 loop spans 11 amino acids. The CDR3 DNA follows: TGTGCCAGCAGCTTAGATAGGACGGCTTTCTTT. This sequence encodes CASSLDRTAFF.

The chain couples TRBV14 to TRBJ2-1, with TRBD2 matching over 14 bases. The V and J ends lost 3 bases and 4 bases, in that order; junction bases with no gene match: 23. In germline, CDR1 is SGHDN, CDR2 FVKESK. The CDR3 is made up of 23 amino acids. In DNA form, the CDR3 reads TGTGCCAGCAGCCACCTGACAGGGCTCGGGACTAGCGGGAGAATTTCGGGGTACAATGAGCAGTTCTTC. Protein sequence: CASSHLTGLGTSGRISGYNEQFF.

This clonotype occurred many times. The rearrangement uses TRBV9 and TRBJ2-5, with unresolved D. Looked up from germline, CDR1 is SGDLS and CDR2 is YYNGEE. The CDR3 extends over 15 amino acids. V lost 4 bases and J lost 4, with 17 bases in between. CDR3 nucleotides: TGTGCCAGCAGCCTGGATAGTTCTCATCGAGAGACCCAGTACTTC. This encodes CASSLDSSHRETQYF.

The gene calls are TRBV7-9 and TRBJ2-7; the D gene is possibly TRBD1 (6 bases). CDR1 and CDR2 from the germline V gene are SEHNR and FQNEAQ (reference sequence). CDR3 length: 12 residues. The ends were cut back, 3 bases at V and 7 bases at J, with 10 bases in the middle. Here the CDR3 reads CASSLGDNEQYF. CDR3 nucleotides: TGTGCCAGCAGCTTGGGGGACAATGAGCAGTACTTC.

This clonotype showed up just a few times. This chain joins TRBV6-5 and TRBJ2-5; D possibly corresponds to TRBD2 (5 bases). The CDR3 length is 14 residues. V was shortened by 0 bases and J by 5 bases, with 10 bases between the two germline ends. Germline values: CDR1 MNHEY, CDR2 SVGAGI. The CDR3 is CASSYSAGRETQYF. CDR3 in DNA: TGTGCCAGCAGTTACTCCGCGGGTAGGGAGACCCAGTACTTC.

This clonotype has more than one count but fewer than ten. CDR3 in amino acids: CASSESTGSDEQYF. As DNA, the CDR3 is TGCGCCAGCAGTGAGTCGACAGGGTCCGACGAGCAGTACTTC. V gene TRBV10-1 combines with J gene TRBJ2-7; TRBD1 matches 7 bases. Germline V lookup: CDR1 WNHNN, CDR2 SYGVQD (reference sequence). The CDR3 contains 14 residues. The trim removed 0 bases at V and 5 bases at J, leaving 4 bases unmatched.

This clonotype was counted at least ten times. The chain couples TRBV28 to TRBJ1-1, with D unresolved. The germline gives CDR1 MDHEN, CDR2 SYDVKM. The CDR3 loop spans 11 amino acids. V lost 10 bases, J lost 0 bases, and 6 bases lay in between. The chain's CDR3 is CATGLNTEAFF. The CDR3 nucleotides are TGTGCCACTGGGCTGAACACTGAAGCTTTCTTT.

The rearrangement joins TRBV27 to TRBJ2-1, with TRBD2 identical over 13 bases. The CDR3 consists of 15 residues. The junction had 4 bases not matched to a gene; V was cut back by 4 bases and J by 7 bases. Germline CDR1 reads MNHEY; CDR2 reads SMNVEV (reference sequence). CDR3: CASSSGLAGRNEQFF. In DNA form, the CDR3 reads TGTGCCAGCAGTTCGGGACTAGCGGGAAGGAATGAGCAGTTCTTC.

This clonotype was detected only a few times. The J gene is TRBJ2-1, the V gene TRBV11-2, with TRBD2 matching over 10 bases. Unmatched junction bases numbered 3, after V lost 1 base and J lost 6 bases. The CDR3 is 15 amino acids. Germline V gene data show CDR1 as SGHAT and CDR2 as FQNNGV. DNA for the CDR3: TGTGCCAGCAGCTTAGCAGCGGGAGGGACCAATGAGCAGTTCTTC. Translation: CASSLAAGGTNEQFF.

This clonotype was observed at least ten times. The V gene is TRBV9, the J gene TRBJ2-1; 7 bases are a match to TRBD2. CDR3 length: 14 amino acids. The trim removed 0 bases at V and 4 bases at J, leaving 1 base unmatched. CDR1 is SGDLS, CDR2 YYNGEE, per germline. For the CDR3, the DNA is TGTGCCAGCAGCGTAGGAGCGGGGTACAATGAGCAGTTCTTC. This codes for CASSVGAGYNEQFF. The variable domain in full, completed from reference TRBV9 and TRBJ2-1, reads DSGVTQTPKHLITATGQRVTLRCSPRSGDLSVYWYQQSLDQGLQFLIQYYNGEERAKGNILERFSAQQFPDLHSELNLSSLELGDSALYFCASSVGAGYNEQFFGPGTRLTVL.